This entry is about one TCR beta chain. The antigen remains unidentified. This specimen comes from a study of identical twins. General study points: Conclusions were based on cross-sectional statistical analysis, without following the same donors.

TCRdb reanalysed the 5' RACE reads using MiXCR and keeps one entry per CDR3 protein. The data hold 300,000 to 400,000 distinct CDR3 sequences, with 8.5% to 10% observed a single time. Germline-derived CDR1 and CDR2 are MGHRA and YSYEKL. Between the trimmed V and J ends, which lost 2 bases and 5 bases, there was a span of 12 bases. The CDR3 sequence is 14 residues long. J is TRBJ1-1 and V is TRBV4-1, with a weak D call TRBD1 (5 bases). This sequence originates from a woman in her fifties or sixties in good health. The sequenced sample consisted of naive T cells sorted from blood. This CDR3 reads CASSQRWGGTEAFF. DNA for the CDR3: TGCGCCAGCAGCCAACGCTGGGGGGGGACTGAAGCTTTCTTT.